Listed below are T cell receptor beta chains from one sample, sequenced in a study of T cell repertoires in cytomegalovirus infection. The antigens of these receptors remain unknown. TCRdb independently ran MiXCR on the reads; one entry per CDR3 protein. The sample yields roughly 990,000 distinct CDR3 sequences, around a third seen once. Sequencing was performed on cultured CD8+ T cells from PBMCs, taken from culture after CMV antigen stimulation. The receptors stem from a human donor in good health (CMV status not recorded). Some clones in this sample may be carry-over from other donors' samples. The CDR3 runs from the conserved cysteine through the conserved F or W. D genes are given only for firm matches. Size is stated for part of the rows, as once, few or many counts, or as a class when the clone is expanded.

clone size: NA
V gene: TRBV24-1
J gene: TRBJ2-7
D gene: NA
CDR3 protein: CATSDLRYGGYGQYF
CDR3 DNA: TGTGCCACCAGTGACTTAAGATACGGAGGGTACGGGCAGTACTTC

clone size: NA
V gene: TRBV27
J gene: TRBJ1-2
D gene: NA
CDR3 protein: CASSSPAGSNYGYTF
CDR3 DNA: TGTGCCAGCAGTTCACCCGCCGGGTCTAACTATGGCTACACCTTC

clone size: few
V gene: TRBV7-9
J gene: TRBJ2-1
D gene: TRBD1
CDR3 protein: CASSLRDRRNEQFF
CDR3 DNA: TGTGCCAGCAGCCTCCGGGACAGGAGGAATGAGCAGTTCTTC

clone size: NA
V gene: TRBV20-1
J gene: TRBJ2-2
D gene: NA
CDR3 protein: CSARIANTGELFF
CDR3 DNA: TGCAGTGCTAGAATCGCGAACACCGGGGAGCTGTTTTTT

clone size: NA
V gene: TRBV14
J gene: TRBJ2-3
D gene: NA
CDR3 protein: CASSQDLGFIDGTQYF
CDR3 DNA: TGTGCCAGCAGCCAAGATCTCGGGTTCATCGACGGTACGCAGTATTTT

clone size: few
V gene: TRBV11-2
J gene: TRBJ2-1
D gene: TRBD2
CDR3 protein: CASSAPGLDNEQFF
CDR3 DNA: TGTGCCAGCAGCGCCCCTGGACTAGACAATGAGCAGTTCTTC

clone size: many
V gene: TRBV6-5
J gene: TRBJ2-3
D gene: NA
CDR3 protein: CASRVWRLPDTQYF
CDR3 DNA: TGTGCCAGCAGAGTATGGCGACTCCCAGATACGCAGTATTTT

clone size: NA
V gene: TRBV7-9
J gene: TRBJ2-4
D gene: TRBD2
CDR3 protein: CASSLRTSGGQAKNIQYF
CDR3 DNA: TGTGCCAGCAGCCTCCGGACTAGCGGGGGGCAAGCCAAAAACATTCAGTACTTC

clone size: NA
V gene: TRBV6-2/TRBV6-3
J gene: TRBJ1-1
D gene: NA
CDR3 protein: CASSPLTDPDTEAFF
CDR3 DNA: TGTGCCAGCAGCCCCCTGACAGACCCCGACACTGAAGCTTTCTTT

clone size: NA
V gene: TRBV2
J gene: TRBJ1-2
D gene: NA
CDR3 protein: CASSERGGWSYGYTF
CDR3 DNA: TGTGCCAGCAGTGAAAGGGGGGGGTGGAGCTATGGCTACACCTTC

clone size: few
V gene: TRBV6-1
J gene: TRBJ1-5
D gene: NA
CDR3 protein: CASSETGTPMVYSNQPQHF
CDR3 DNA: TGTGCCAGCAGTGAAACCGGGACACCTATGGTTTATAGCAATCAGCCCCAGCATTTT

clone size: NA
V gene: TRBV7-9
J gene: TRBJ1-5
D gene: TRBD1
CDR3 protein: CASSPTDRGDNQPQHF
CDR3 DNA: TGTGCCAGCAGCCCTACGGACAGGGGTGACAATCAGCCCCAGCATTTT

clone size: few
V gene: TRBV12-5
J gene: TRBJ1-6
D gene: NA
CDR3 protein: CASGFPGSPLHF
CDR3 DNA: TGTGCTAGTGGTTTCCCCGGCTCACCCCTCCACTTT

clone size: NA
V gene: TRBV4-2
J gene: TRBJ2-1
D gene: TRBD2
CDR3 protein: CASSQDLVLAGGDNEQFF
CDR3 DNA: TGTGCCAGCAGCCAAGATCTAGTCCTAGCGGGGGGGGACAATGAGCAGTTCTTC

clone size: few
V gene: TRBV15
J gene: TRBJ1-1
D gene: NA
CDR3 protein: CATSRVGSAEAFF
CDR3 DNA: TGTGCCACCAGCAGAGTAGGGAGCGCTGAAGCTTTCTTT

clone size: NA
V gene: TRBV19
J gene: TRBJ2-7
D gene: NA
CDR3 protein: CASKAAGAYEQYF
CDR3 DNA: TGTGCCAGTAAAGCGGCGGGGGCGTACGAGCAGTACTTC

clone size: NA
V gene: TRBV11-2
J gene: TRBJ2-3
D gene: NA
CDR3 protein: CASSSDGWADTQYF
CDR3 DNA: TGTGCCAGCAGCTCCGATGGGTGGGCAGATACGCAGTATTTT

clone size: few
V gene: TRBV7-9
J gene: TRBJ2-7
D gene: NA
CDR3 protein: CASSLIGSLEQYF
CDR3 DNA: TGTGCCAGCAGCTTAATAGGGTCCCTCGAGCAGTACTTC

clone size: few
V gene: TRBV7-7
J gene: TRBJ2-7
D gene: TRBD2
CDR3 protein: CASSLAAGSRYEQYF
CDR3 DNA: TGTGCTAGCAGCTTAGCAGCGGGGAGCCGCTACGAGCAGTACTTC

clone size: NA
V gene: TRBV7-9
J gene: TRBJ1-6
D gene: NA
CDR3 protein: CASSLVQGKTLHF
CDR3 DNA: TGTGCCAGCAGCTTGGTTCAGGGAAAAACCCTCCACTTT

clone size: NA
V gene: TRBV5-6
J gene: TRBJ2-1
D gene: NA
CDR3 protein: CASSLAALEELSEQFF
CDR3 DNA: TGTGCCAGCAGCTTGGCTGCCCTAGAGGAATTAAGTGAGCAGTTCTTC

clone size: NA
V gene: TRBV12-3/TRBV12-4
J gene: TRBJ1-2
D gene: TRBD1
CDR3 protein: CASSLLGTGVGYTF
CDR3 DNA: TGTGCCAGCAGTTTGCTCGGGACAGGGGTCGGCTACACCTTC

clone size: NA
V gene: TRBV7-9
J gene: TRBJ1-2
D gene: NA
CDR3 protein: CASSLADRPGGYGYTF
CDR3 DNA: TGTGCCAGCAGCTTAGCCGACAGGCCCGGGGGCTATGGCTACACCTTC

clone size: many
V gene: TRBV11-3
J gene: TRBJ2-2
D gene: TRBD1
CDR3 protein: CASSPGQGELFF
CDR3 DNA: TGTGCCAGCAGCCCGGGACAGGGAGAGCTGTTTTTT

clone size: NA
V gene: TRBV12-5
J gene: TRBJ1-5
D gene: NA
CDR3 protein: CASGYGVSNQPQHF
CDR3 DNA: TGTGCTAGTGGTTATGGGGTTAGCAATCAGCCCCAGCATTTT

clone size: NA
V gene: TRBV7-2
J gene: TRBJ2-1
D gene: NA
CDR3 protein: CASSLKAGTPYNEQFF
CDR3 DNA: TGTGCCAGCAGCTTAAAGGCGGGAACACCTTACAATGAGCAGTTCTTC

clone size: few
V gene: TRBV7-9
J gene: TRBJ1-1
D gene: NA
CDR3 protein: CASSFVENTEAFF
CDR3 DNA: TGTGCCAGCAGCTTTGTAGAGAACACTGAAGCTTTCTTT

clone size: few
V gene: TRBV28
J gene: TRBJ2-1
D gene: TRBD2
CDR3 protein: CASKTSGGEDEQFF
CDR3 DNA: TGTGCCAGCAAAACTAGCGGGGGGGAAGATGAGCAGTTCTTC

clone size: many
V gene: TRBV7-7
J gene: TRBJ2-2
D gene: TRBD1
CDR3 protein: CASSQAGGSTGELFF
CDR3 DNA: TGTGCTAGCAGCCAAGCAGGGGGTTCGACCGGGGAGCTGTTTTTT

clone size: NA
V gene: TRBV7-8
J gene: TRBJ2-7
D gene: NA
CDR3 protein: CASSAAGSSYEQYF
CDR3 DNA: TGTGCCAGCTCGGCGGCAGGGAGCTCCTACGAGCAGTACTTC

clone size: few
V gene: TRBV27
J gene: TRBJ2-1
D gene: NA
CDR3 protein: CASSQARTYNEQFF
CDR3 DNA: TGTGCCAGCAGCCAAGCCCGGACATACAATGAGCAGTTCTTC

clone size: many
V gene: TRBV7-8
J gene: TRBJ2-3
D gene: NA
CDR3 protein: CASSRQSTDTQYF
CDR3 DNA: TGTGCCAGTTCGAGACAGAGCACAGATACGCAGTATTTT

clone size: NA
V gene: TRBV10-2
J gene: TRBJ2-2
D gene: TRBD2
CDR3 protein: CASSPGGGPNTGELFF
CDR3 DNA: TGCGCCAGCAGCCCGGGGGGGGGGCCGAACACCGGGGAGCTGTTTTTT

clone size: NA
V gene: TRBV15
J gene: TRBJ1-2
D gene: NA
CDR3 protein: CATWGHVPGYTF
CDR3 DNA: TGTGCCACCTGGGGACACGTTCCTGGCTACACCTTC

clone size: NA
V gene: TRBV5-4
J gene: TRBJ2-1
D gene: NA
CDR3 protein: CASSVGVPGSFYNEQFF
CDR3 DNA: TGTGCCAGCAGCGTGGGGGTTCCGGGCTCCTTTTACAATGAGCAGTTCTTC

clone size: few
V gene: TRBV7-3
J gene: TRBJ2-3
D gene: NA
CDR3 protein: CASSSPSRTDTQYF
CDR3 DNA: TGTGCCAGCAGCTCCCCGTCCCGCACAGATACGCAGTATTTT

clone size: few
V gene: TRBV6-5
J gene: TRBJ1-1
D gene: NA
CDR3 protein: CASSYGTTEAFF
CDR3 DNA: TGTGCCAGCAGTTACGGTACCACTGAAGCTTTCTTT

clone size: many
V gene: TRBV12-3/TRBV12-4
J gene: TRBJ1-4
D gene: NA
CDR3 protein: CASSLGGGGPYNEKLFF
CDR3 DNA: TGTGCCAGCAGTTTAGGAGGTGGGGGACCATATAATGAAAAACTGTTTTTT

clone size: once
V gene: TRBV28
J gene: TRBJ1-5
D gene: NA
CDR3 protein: CASSLRVRNQPQHF
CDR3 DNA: TGTGCCAGCAGTTTGCGGGTCCGAAATCAGCCCCAGCATTTT

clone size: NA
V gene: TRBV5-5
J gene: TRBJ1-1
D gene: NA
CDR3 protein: CASSWTAGTAEAFF
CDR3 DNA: TGTGCCAGCAGCTGGACCGCGGGTACAGCTGAAGCTTTCTTT

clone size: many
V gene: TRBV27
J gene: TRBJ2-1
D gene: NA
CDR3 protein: CASSITSSQSSYNEQFF
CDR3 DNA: TGTGCCAGCAGTATAACATCTTCCCAAAGCTCCTACAATGAGCAGTTCTTC

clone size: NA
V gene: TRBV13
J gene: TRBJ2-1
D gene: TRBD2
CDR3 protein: CASSPLAGGVVGGNEQFF
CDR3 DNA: TGTGCCAGCAGTCCTCTAGCGGGGGGAGTCGTAGGGGGCAATGAGCAGTTCTTC

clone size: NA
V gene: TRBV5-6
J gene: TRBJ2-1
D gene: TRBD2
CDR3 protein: CASSLEGTSGGAYNEQFF
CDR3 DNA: TGTGCCAGCAGCTTGGAAGGGACTAGCGGGGGGGCTTACAATGAGCAGTTCTTC

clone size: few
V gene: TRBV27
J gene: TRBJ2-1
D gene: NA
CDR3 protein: CASSLSRDTGYYEQFF
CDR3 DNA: TGTGCCAGCAGTTTATCAAGGGACACTGGTTATTATGAGCAGTTCTTC

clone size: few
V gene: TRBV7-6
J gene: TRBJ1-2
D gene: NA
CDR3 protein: CASSPSDGYYGYTF
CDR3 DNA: TGTGCCAGCAGCCCTAGCGACGGTTATTATGGCTACACCTTC

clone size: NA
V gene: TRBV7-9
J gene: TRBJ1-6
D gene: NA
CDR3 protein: CASSPGHWPLHF
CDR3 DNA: TGTGCCAGCAGCCCCGGACATTGGCCCCTCCACTTT

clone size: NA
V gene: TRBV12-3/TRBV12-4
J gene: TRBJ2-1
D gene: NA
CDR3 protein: CASSREGTYNEQFF
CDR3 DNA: TGTGCCAGCAGTCGAGAAGGGACCTACAATGAGCAGTTCTTC

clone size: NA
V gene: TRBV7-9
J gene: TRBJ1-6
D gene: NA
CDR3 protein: CASGGSSYNSPLHF
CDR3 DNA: TGTGCCAGCGGGGGTAGCTCCTATAATTCACCCCTCCACTTT

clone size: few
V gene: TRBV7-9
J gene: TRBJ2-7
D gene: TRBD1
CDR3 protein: CASSPRDRGNEQYF
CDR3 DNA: TGTGCCAGCAGCCCCCGTGACAGGGGCAACGAGCAGTACTTC

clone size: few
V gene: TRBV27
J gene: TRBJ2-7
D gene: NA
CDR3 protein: CASSLSGSLYEQYF
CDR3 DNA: TGTGCCAGCAGTTTATCGGGGTCCCTCTACGAGCAGTACTTC

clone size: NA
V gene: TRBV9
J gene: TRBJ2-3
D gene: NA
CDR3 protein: CASSPHGGTDTQYF
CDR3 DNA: TGTGCCAGCAGCCCCCACGGGGGCACAGATACGCAGTATTTT

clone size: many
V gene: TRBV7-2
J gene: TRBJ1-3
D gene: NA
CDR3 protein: CASSFPIDGSGDTIYF
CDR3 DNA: TGTGCCAGCAGCTTCCCTATCGACGGCAGCGGAGACACCATATATTTT

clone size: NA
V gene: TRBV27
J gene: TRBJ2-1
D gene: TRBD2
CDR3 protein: CASSFLAGGNNEQFF
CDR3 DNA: TGTGCCAGCAGTTTTCTAGCGGGGGGGAACAATGAGCAGTTCTTC